The 32 T cell receptor beta chains below were found in one sample sequenced in a study of blood T cell repertoires in COVID-19. TCRdb's copy holds only in-frame clones and misses some; the assay was immunoSEQ multiplex PCR. Among about 98,000 clones listed, 81% were seen once. The sample was peripheral blood. All receptors derive from a man aged 55 to 70 with acute or convalescent COVID-19.

The chain combines TRBV27 with TRBJ1-6, with 7 bases lining up with TRBD1. The CDR3 contains 14 residues. Germline values: CDR1 MNHEY, CDR2 SMNVEV (reference sequence). With 6 bases clipped from V and 10 bases from J, the junction kept 9 bases outside the gene matches. The CDR3 loop reads CASSPRQGGSPLHF. The CDR3 DNA is TGTGCCAGCAGCCCGCGACAGGGCGGATCACCCCTCCACTTT.

The V call is TRBV11-3, the J call TRBJ2-5; 7 bases line up with TRBD2. V lost 7 bases and J lost 4; bases outside the gene matches: 12. This CDR3 has 15 residues. Germline values: CDR1 SGHNT, CDR2 YENEEA. This CDR3 reads CASTLGIGGRETQYF. In DNA form, the CDR3 reads TGTGCCAGCACCTTGGGTATTGGCGGGAGAGAGACCCAGTACTTC.

Many counts were recorded for this clone. This sample includes further DNA sequences coding for the same CDR3. The chain recombines TRBV11-2 with TRBJ1-2; D remains ambiguous. This CDR3 spans 14 amino acids. V was cut by 5 bases and J by 5 bases, with 15 bases left in between. The germline CDR1 and CDR2 sequences are SGHAT and FQNNGV. Written as DNA, the CDR3 is TGTGCCAGCAGCCTTGAATGGGGAGGGTATGGCTACACCTTC. It codes for CASSLEWGGYGYTF.

The chain carries TRBV2 and TRBJ2-1, with 9 bases fitting TRBD1. The germline CDR1 and CDR2 sequences are SNHLY and FYNNEI. The CDR3 consists of 14 residues. This CDR3 is CATSGDRAYNEQFF. The CDR3 nucleotides read TGTGCGACCAGTGGGGACAGGGCCTACAATGAGCAGTTCTTC.

The rearrangement links TRBV18 to TRBJ2-2; D unresolved. The CDR3 totals 16 residues. The germline V gene encodes CDR1 KGHSH and CDR2 LQKENI. Trimming took off 3 bases at V and 7 bases at J, with 18 bases between the two ends. The CDR3 sequence is CASSPPVAEALGELFF. In nucleotides, the CDR3 is TGTGCCAGCTCACCCCCTGTGGCCGAGGCACTCGGGGAGCTGTTTTTT.

The J gene is TRBJ1-1, the V gene TRBV6-1, with 8 bases lining up with TRBD1. Germline V gene sequence: CDR1 MNHNS, CDR2 SASEGT. The CDR3 consists of 14 residues. Losses at the gene ends were 1 base for V and 6 bases for J; bases not matched to a gene: 4. The CDR3 DNA is TGTGCCAGCAGTGAAGTACCGGGACAGGCTGAAGCTTTCTTT. Protein: CASSEVPGQAEAFF.

V gene TRBV6-5 combines with J gene TRBJ1-1; TRBD1 matches 7 bases. J was trimmed by 4 bases and V by 6 bases; bases with no gene match: 8. Germline-derived CDR1 and CDR2 are MNHEY and SVGAGI. The CDR3 totals 14 residues. The CDR3 nucleotides are TGTGCCAGCAGGGCCCAGGGGGTGAGCACTGAAGCTTTCTTT. This translates into CASRAQGVSTEAFF.

The sample holds one count of this clone. This chain uses TRBV2 with TRBJ1-6; 9 nucleotides agree with TRBD1. The CDR3 consists of 14 residues. V trimming: 4 bases; J trimming: 10 bases; junction bases outside the gene matches: 5. Germline loops: CDR1 SNHLY, CDR2 FYNNEI. As DNA, the CDR3 is TGTGCCAGCAGTGGGGGACAGGGAGACTCACCCCTCCACTTT. Encoded protein: CASSGGQGDSPLHF.

The CDR3 DNA follows: TGTGCCAGCAGCCCACAAAACGGGGAGCTGTTTTTT. Translated: CASSPQNGELFF. This chain links TRBV7-3 with TRBJ2-2; D uncertain. The V gene lost 5 bases and the J gene lost 7 bases, with 8 bases spanning the gap. There are 12 residues in the CDR3. The germline V gene encodes CDR1 SGHTA and CDR2 FQGTGA.

V is TRBV7-9 and J is TRBJ2-3; possibly TRBD2 for D (7 bases). V dropped 5 bases and J dropped 0 bases, with 18 bases sitting between them. Germline CDR1 reads SEHNR; CDR2 reads FQNEAQ (reference sequence). This CDR3 has 17 amino acids. The CDR3 DNA reads as TGTGCCAGCAGCCAACCCGGAGGGGGAGGGAGCACAGATACGCAGTATTTT. Its protein is CASSQPGGGGSTDTQYF.

This rearrangement joins TRBV3-1 (or the pseudogene TRBV3-2) to TRBJ1-2; possibly TRBD1 for D (5 bases). This CDR3 is built from 14 residues. The V end lost 0 bases, the J end lost 8 bases, and 13 bases lay between the germline ends. CDR1 LGHDT and CDR2 YNNKEL come from the germline V gene (reference sequence). The DNA for the CDR3 is TGTGCCAGCAGCCAAGATTCCAGGGCGGGAGGCTACACCTTC. This translates into CASSQDSRAGGYTF.

Sample share makes this clone medium-sized (0.01 to 0.1%). This chain connects TRBV19 to TRBJ2-1, with TRBD2 matching over 12 bases. Germline CDR1 reads LNHDA; CDR2 reads SQIVND (reference sequence). The ends lost 3 bases at V and 8 bases at J; junction bases unmatched: 5. The CDR3 covers 15 residues. The chain's CDR3 is CASSMTSGSFDEQFF. CDR3 DNA sequence: TGTGCCAGTAGTATGACTAGCGGGAGTTTCGATGAGCAGTTCTTC.

The J gene is TRBJ1-5, the V gene TRBV20-1; D may be TRBD1 (6 bases). V was cut by 3 bases and J by 9 bases, with 9 bases left in between. This CDR3 spans 11 amino acids. Germline assignment: CDR1 DFQATT and CDR2 SNEGSKA (reference sequence). CDR3: CSASSRGPQHF. In DNA form, the CDR3 reads TGCAGTGCTAGCTCCAGGGGGCCCCAGCATTTT.

The rearrangement links TRBV11-3 to TRBJ2-7; no definite D call. Germline CDR1 and CDR2: SGHNT and YENEEA. The CDR3 contains 12 residues. Trimming pared 8 bases from V and 3 bases from J, leaving 11 bases between. The CDR3 DNA is TGTGCCAGCGCAATCAGCGACTACGAGCAGTACTTC. Protein product: CASAISDYEQYF.

The chain carries TRBV7-3 and TRBJ2-1, with D uncertain. Trimming left V 4 bases short and J 6 bases short, with 7 bases between. Per the germline V gene, CDR1 is SGHTA and CDR2 is FQGTGA. The CDR3 is 12 amino acids. This chain's CDR3 is CASSSKRNEQFF. CDR3 DNA: TGTGCCAGCAGCTCAAAGCGCAATGAGCAGTTCTTC.

This clone was counted ten times or more. This chain joins TRBV24-1 and TRBJ2-2; 11 positions match TRBD1. Germline V gives CDR1 KGHDR, CDR2 SFDVKD. The V segment lost 10 bases and the J segment 3 bases; nucleotides outside the gene matches: 9. This CDR3 region has 16 residues. As DNA, the CDR3 is TGTGCCACGGGGACAGGGGGGCGTTCGGACACCGGGGAGCTGTTTTTT. Translated: CATGTGGRSDTGELFF.

The chain carries TRBV11-3 and TRBJ1-1; D uncertain. CDR3 length: 14 residues. Trimming removed 0 bases from V and 4 bases from J, with 9 bases in between. Germline CDR1 reads SGHNT; CDR2 reads YENEEA. The CDR3 sequence: CASSLELSLTEAFF. The CDR3 coding sequence is TGTGCCAGCAGCTTAGAGCTATCGCTCACTGAAGCTTTCTTT.

CDR3 nucleotide sequence: TGTGCCTTCATCAAACACTCAGGGTGGTCCTACAATGAGCAGTTCTTC. Protein sequence: CAFIKHSGWSYNEQFF. V and J are TRBV30 and TRBJ2-1; D is perhaps TRBD1 (5 bases). Germline values: CDR1 GTSNPN, CDR2 SVGIG (reference sequence). This CDR3 has 16 residues. V was trimmed by 7 bases and J by 1 base, leaving 20 bases between them.

The chain joins TRBV30 to TRBJ1-1, with TRBD1 matching 7 bases. The CDR3 loop spans 12 amino acids. CDR1 GTSNPN and CDR2 SVGIG come from the germline V gene (reference sequence). J gave up 2 bases and V 7 bases, and 4 bases lay outside the gene matches. CDR3 protein: CASGQTNTEAFF. The CDR3 region has the DNA TGTGCCTCGGGACAGACAAACACTGAAGCTTTCTTT.

This chain joins TRBV9 and TRBJ2-1, with D perhaps TRBD2 (6 bases). CDR1 and CDR2 (germline): SGDLS, YYNGEE. There are 16 residues in the CDR3. The V and J ends lost 0 bases and 0 bases respectively, with 10 bases between them. This CDR3 reads CASSVGGRSSYNEQFF. The CDR3 bases are TGTGCCAGCAGCGTAGGGGGGAGGAGCTCCTACAATGAGCAGTTCTTC.

The chain carries TRBV14 and TRBJ2-1; 12 bases align to TRBD2. Trimming at V came to 4 bases and at J to 9 bases, leaving 10 bases not matched to a gene. The length of the CDR3 is 16 residues. The germline gives CDR1 SGHDN, CDR2 FVKESK. DNA of the CDR3: TGTGCCAGCAGCCGCCCGGGACTAGCGGGTAGTACTGAGCAGTTCTTC. This gives the protein CASSRPGLAGSTEQFF.

The J gene is TRBJ2-7, the V gene TRBV11-2; TRBD1 matches 8 bases. The CDR3 loop spans 13 amino acids. The V segment lost 5 bases and the J segment 4 bases; nucleotides outside the gene matches: 4. Looked up from germline, CDR1 is SGHAT and CDR2 is FQNNGV. DNA of the CDR3: TGTGCCAGCAGCGGGGACAGGTTGTACGAGCAGTACGTC. The encoded protein is CASSGDRLYEQYV.

The chain couples TRBV30 to TRBJ1-5; D perhaps matches TRBD1 (6 bases). CDR1 and CDR2 from the germline V gene are GTSNPN and SVGIG (reference sequence). The V gene lost 1 base and the J gene lost 3 bases, with 13 bases spanning the gap. CDR3 size: 15 residues. The CDR3 DNA reads as TGTGCCTGGAGTGCCGGACAGAGACTCAATCAGCCCCAGCATTTT. This codes for CAWSAGQRLNQPQHF.

V gene TRBV6-5 combines with J gene TRBJ1-4; a possible D gene is TRBD1 (5 bases). Deletions cut 0 bases from V and 5 bases from J, with 7 bases between. This CDR3 contains 14 residues. Germline V gene lookup returns CDR1 MNHEY and CDR2 SVGAGI. Written as DNA, the CDR3 is TGTGCCAGCAGTTACTCGAACAGGAATGAAAAACTGTTTTTT. This translates into CASSYSNRNEKLFF.

This chain joins TRBV10-1 and TRBJ1-1; D gene unclear. Germline lookup yields CDR1 WNHNN and CDR2 SYGVQD (reference sequence). V gave up 2 bases and J gave up 10 bases, with 11 bases separating them. The CDR3 contains 12 residues. Here the CDR3 reads CASSETPWPAFF. Written as DNA, the CDR3 is TGCGCCAGCAGTGAGACACCCTGGCCAGCTTTCTTT.

The chain recombines TRBV5-4 with TRBJ2-2; 10 bases map to TRBD2. J was trimmed by 2 bases and V by 3 bases; bases with no gene match: 4. Looked up from germline, CDR1 is SGHNT and CDR2 is YYREEE (reference sequence). This CDR3 spans 16 amino acids. The CDR3 protein is CASSSGLALNTGELFF. The CDR3 nucleotides are TGTGCCAGCAGCTCGGGACTAGCGCTTAACACCGGGGAGCTGTTTTTT.

V gene TRBV7-2 combines with J gene TRBJ2-1, with 7 bases that match TRBD2. This CDR3 has 18 amino acids. Per germline, CDR1 SGHTA and CDR2 FQGNSA. J was trimmed by 6 bases and V by 5 bases; bases with no gene match: 19. CDR3 in DNA: TGTGCCAGCAGCGCCCGGACTAGATTGTTCTTGTTCGGCAATGAGCAGTTCTTC. Its protein is CASSARTRLFLFGNEQFF.

This clone appeared a few times. V and J are TRBV19 and TRBJ2-7; TRBD2 matches 11 bases. With 5 bases clipped from V and 3 bases from J, the junction kept 0 bases outside the gene matches. The CDR3 is 13 amino acids. Germline V lookup: CDR1 LNHDA, CDR2 SQIVND (reference sequence). The CDR3 reads CASSLAGGYEQYV. The CDR3 nucleotides read TGTGCCAGTAGTCTAGCGGGAGGCTACGAGCAGTACGTC.

The chain couples TRBV18 to TRBJ1-2, with D hard to call. This CDR3 contains 13 residues. V lost 1 base and J 8 bases, leaving 11 bases between the germline ends. CDR1 and CDR2 (germline): KGHSH, LQKENI. This chain's CDR3 is CASSPREGLGYTF. The CDR3 nucleotides read TGTGCCAGCTCACCACGGGAGGGTCTAGGCTACACCTTC.

This chain uses TRBV4-1 with TRBJ1-3; D is ambiguous. Germline CDR1 is MGHRA and CDR2 is YSYEKL. The CDR3 length is 15 residues. The V end was cut by 0 bases, the J end by 0 bases, with 6 bases between. DNA for the CDR3: TGCGCCAGCAGCCAAGATCCAGTCTCTGGAAACACCATATATTTT. It yields the protein CASSQDPVSGNTIYF.

CDR3 sequence reads: CASSAAGTSGKYEQFF. DNA for the CDR3: TGCGCCAGCAGCGCGGCCGGGACTAGCGGTAAATATGAGCAGTTCTTC. V gene TRBV10-2 combines with J gene TRBJ2-1, with 11 bases fitting TRBD2. Trimming cost V 6 bases and J 8 bases; bases outside gene matches: 12. Per germline, CDR1 WSHSY and CDR2 SAAADI. The CDR3 totals 16 residues.

In its sample, this clone was seen once. This chain uses TRBV9 with TRBJ1-3; 9 positions agree with TRBD1. V shed 0 bases, J shed 1 base, and the junction held 2 bases outside the gene matches. The CDR3 consists of 16 residues. The germline gives CDR1 SGDLS, CDR2 YYNGEE. CDR3 sequence reads: CASSVGTGASGNTIYF. The CDR3 DNA reads TGTGCCAGCAGCGTAGGGACAGGGGCTTCTGGAAACACCATATATTTT.